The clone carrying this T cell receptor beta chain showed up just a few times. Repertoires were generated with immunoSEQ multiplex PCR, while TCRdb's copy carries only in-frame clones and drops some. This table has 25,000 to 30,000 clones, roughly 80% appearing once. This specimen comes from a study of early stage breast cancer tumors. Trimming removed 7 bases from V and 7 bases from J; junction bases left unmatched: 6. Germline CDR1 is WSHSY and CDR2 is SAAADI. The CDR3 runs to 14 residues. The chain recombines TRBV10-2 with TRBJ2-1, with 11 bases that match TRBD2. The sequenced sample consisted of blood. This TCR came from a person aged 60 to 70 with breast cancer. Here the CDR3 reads CASKGLAESNEQFF. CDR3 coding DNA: TGCGCCAGCAAGGGACTAGCGGAGTCGAATGAGCAGTTCTTC.